This T cell receptor beta chain appears in the sequencing data of a study of cytomegalovirus exposure and HLA in healthy donors. In the PCR, 60 Vbeta and 13 Jbeta primers were used. TCRdb keeps only in-frame clones here, not all; method: immunoSEQ multiplex PCR. The top ten clones hold 1% of a sample with approximately 170,000 clones, 85% of them seen once. Points from the study as a whole: Productive rates of about 90% or about 30% were seen for most TCR beta V segments in an earlier analysis. Whilst most TCR sequences proved rare, a subset of public TCRs occurred across many donors.

The junction had 7 bases not matched to a gene; V was cut back by 7 bases and J by 7 bases. Germline CDR1 reads SQVTM; CDR2 reads ANQGSEA. The CDR3 covers 14 residues. Concerning this clone itself: What it recognizes is unknown.

This TCR was recovered from a boy aged 2-9 years in good health and CMV-seronegative. Sequencing input: PBMCs. The chain joins TRBV29-1 to TRBJ2-1; TRBD2 matches 13 bases. The CDR3: CSAPTSGGGNEQFF. The CDR3 DNA reads as TGCAGCGCCCCCACTAGCGGGGGGGGTAATGAGCAGTTCTTC.